A single sample is the source of the 29 T cell receptor beta chains below, sequenced in a study of T-cell memory formation after mild COVID-19. Each CDR3 protein is one row after TCRdb ran MiXCR on the 5' RACE reads. The sample lists roughly 180,000 distinct CDR3 sequences; around a sixth were seen once. Sequenced input: PBMCs or a T cell subset sorted from them (not recorded which). The receptors here all came from a man aged 18 to 29 who had mild COVID-19 (a few samples of this study predate the infection). Cell type and time point are not known.

The CDR3 DNA sequence: TGTGCCATCAGTGGGGAAGGGGCCGGGGAAAAACTGTTTTTT. Protein sequence: CAISGEGAGEKLFF. The chain employs TRBV10-3 and TRBJ1-4, with D maybe TRBD1 (5 bases). CDR3 length equals 14 residues. Trimming removed 4 bases from V and 8 bases from J, with 14 bases in between. The germline V gene encodes CDR1 ENHRY and CDR2 SYGVKD.

The V call is TRBV7-2, the J call TRBJ2-2; D is perhaps TRBD1 or TRBD2 (6 bases each). Trimming stripped 3 bases from V and 7 bases from J, with 15 bases between. Germline V CDR1 and CDR2: SGHTA, FQGNSA. The CDR3 sequence is 15 residues long. The CDR3 loop reads CASSFVGGRDGELFF. CDR3 DNA sequence: TGTGCCAGCAGCTTCGTGGGGGGCCGGGACGGGGAGCTGTTTTTT.

This chain links TRBV20-1 with TRBJ2-3, with 12 bases identical to TRBD1. Germline CDR1 DFQATT, CDR2 SNEGSKA (reference sequence). The CDR3 loop spans 14 amino acids. The V segment lost 5 bases and the J segment 5 bases; nucleotides outside the gene matches: 5. The CDR3 region has the DNA TGCAGTGCTGGGACAGGGGGCGACGTAGATACGCAGTATTTT. Protein product: CSAGTGGDVDTQYF.

The gene calls are TRBV9 and TRBJ2-2; a possible D gene is TRBD1 (7 bases). Trimming cost V 5 bases and J 5 bases, with 19 bases left between them. From germline, CDR1 is SGDLS and CDR2 YYNGEE. The CDR3 sequence is 16 residues long. CDR3 loop: CASSSLGAGGTGELFF. CDR3 DNA: TGTGCCAGCAGTTCCCTCGGGGCAGGGGGGACCGGGGAGCTGTTTTTT. Drawing the rest from reference TRBV9 and TRBJ2-2, the complete variable domain is DSGVTQTPKHLITATGQRVTLRCSPRSGDLSVYWYQQSLDQGLQFLIQYYNGEERAKGNILERFSAQQFPDLHSELNLSSLELGDSALYFCASSSLGAGGTGELFFGEGSRLTVL.

The CDR3 nucleotides are TGTGCCAGCAGCGAGCCTCCGGGGGGCCTCTACGAGCAGTACTTC. Amino acid sequence: CASSEPPGGLYEQYF. The V and J genes are TRBV7-9 and TRBJ2-7; D is possibly TRBD2 (7 bases). This CDR3 is built from 15 residues. Between the trimmed V and J ends, which lost 5 bases and 3 bases, there was a span of 17 bases. Germline V CDR1 and CDR2: SEHNR, FQNEAQ (reference sequence).

The V gene is TRBV11-1, the J gene TRBJ1-6; the D gene is possibly TRBD1 (6 bases). CDR3 size: 15 residues. V lost 4 bases and J 9 bases, leaving 16 bases between the germline ends. From germline, CDR1 is SGHAT and CDR2 FQDESV (reference sequence). The CDR3, as DNA: TGTGCCAGCAGCTGGGGCAGGGGCCGTACTTCACCCCTCCACTTT. It is translated as CASSWGRGRTSPLHF.

There are a few counts of this clonotype. This rearrangement joins TRBV6-5 to TRBJ1-3; the D gene is possibly TRBD1 (5 bases). V lost 2 bases and J lost 4, with 9 bases in between. The CDR3 extends over 14 amino acids. In germline, CDR1 is MNHEY, CDR2 SVGAGI. Here the CDR3 reads CASSYRGAGNTIYF. CDR3 bases: TGTGCCAGCAGTTACAGGGGTGCAGGAAACACCATATATTTT.

The rearrangement links TRBV19 to TRBJ2-5, with D possibly TRBD2 on 7 matching bases. Germline V lookup: CDR1 LNHDA, CDR2 SQIVND (reference sequence). V shed 11 bases and J shed 4 bases, with 20 bases lying between them. The CDR3 covers 14 residues. This chain's CDR3 is CASNEGGGLETQYF. The CDR3, as DNA: TGTGCCTCCAATGAAGGGGGGGGTTTAGAGACCCAGTACTTC.

This rearrangement joins TRBV12-3 or TRBV12-4 to TRBJ2-1; D might be TRBD1 (5 bases). The CDR3 is made up of 12 amino acids. The V end was cut by 4 bases, the J end by 10 bases, with 11 bases between. DNA for the CDR3: TGTGCCAGCAGTTCGTCCCACAGGGAGCAGTTCTTC. Translation gives CASSSSHREQFF.

This clonotype was counted a few times. V usage is TRBV6-5 and J usage is TRBJ1-3; the D gene is possibly TRBD1 (6 bases). This CDR3 has 14 residues. Germline V CDR1 and CDR2: MNHEY, SVGAGI. V was trimmed by 6 bases and J by 2 bases, leaving 11 bases between them. CDR3 in amino acids: CASRSGQPGNTIYF. CDR3 nucleotide sequence: TGTGCCAGCAGGAGCGGACAGCCTGGAAACACCATATATTTT.

V usage is TRBV5-1 and J usage is TRBJ1-6; tentatively, D is TRBD1 (5 bases). Germline V gene lookup returns CDR1 SGHRS and CDR2 YFSETQ. The CDR3 contains 17 residues. V shed 1 base and J shed 0 bases, with 11 bases lying between them. The CDR3 region has the DNA TGCGCCAGCAGCTTGCGGGACGGAAGCTCCTATAATTCACCCCTCCACTTT. This encodes CASSLRDGSSYNSPLHF.

This clonotype was counted only a few times. The chain combines TRBV5-1 with TRBJ1-6, with 7 nucleotides matching TRBD1. The CDR3 sequence is 15 residues long. The germline V gene encodes CDR1 SGHRS and CDR2 YFSETQ. V gave up 5 bases and J gave up 2 bases; unmatched junction bases: 4. CDR3 region: CASRIDRAYNSPLHF. CDR3 coding DNA: TGCGCCAGCAGAATAGACAGGGCCTATAATTCACCCCTCCACTTT.

This clonotype was seen more than once but under ten times. This rearrangement joins TRBV29-1 to TRBJ2-5; 8 bases fit TRBD1. The CDR3 runs 13 residues. The germline V gene has CDR1 SQVTM and CDR2 ANQGSEA. V gave up 7 bases and J gave up 5 bases; unmatched junction bases: 9. CDR3 nucleotide sequence: TGCAGCGGACGACAGGGGATAGGCGAGACCCAGTACTTC. This gives the protein CSGRQGIGETQYF. The full variable domain, its missing parts supplied by reference TRBV29-1 and TRBJ2-5, is SAVISQKPSRDICQRGTSLTIQCQVDSQVTMMFWYRQQPGQSLTLIATANQGSEATYESGFVIDKFPISRPNLTFSTLTVSNMSPEDSSIYLCSGRQGIGETQYFGPGTRLLVL.

This clonotype was counted only a few times. This chain connects TRBV6-6 to TRBJ1-5; D ambiguous. The V gene's germline CDR1 is MNHNY and CDR2 SVGAGI (reference sequence). V lost 2 bases and J 3 bases, leaving 8 bases between the germline ends. The CDR3 is 14 residues long. Here the CDR3 DNA reads TGTGCCAGCAGTTACGAGTCATACAATCAGCCCCAGCATTTT. Encoded protein: CASSYESYNQPQHF.

CDR3: CASRAGLAGGYTNEQFF. The CDR3 DNA reads TGTGCCAGCAGAGCCGGACTAGCGGGGGGGTATACCAATGAGCAGTTCTTC. The chain carries TRBV6-6 and TRBJ2-1; 15 bases align to TRBD2. There are 17 residues in the CDR3. Per the germline V gene, CDR1 is MNHNY and CDR2 is SVGAGI (reference sequence). After removal of 6 bases from V and 6 bases from J, the junction contained 9 bases not matched to a gene.

This sequence joins TRBV4-3 and TRBJ1-4, with D tentatively TRBD1 (6 bases). Germline lookup yields CDR1 LGHNA and CDR2 YSLEER. The length of the CDR3 is 14 residues. V gave up 1 base and J gave up 8 bases, with 11 bases separating them. CDR3: CASSQGHRDEKLFF. As DNA, the CDR3 is TGCGCCAGCAGCCAAGGGCACAGGGACGAAAAACTGTTTTTT.

The sample holds a few counts of this clonotype. The V and J genes are TRBV6-5 and TRBJ1-5; D is perhaps TRBD1 (5 bases). Germline CDR1 reads MNHEY; CDR2 reads SVGAGI. V dropped 2 bases and J dropped 6 bases, with 11 bases sitting between them. The length of the CDR3 is 14 residues. Here the CDR3 DNA reads TGTGCCAGCAGTTACGATGGGGGTAGTCAGCCCCAGCATTTT. It is translated as CASSYDGGSQPQHF.

This clonotype was seen more than once but under ten times. The CDR3 DNA follows: TGTGCCAGCAGCTTAGAAGGGGACAGGGGTTCAGATACGCAGTATTTT. Translating it yields CASSLEGDRGSDTQYF. This chain links TRBV7-6 with TRBJ2-3; 10 bases are shared with TRBD1. This CDR3 spans 16 amino acids. Looked up from germline, CDR1 is SGHVS and CDR2 is FNYEAQ. V lost 1 base and J lost 4; bases outside the gene matches: 5.

CDR3 loop: CASTPGQGNTQYF. For the CDR3, the DNA is TGCGCCAGCACCCCAGGACAGGGTAATACGCAGTATTTT. J is TRBJ2-3 and V is TRBV5-1; 8 bases are shared with TRBD1. This CDR3 comprises 13 residues. Germline V gives CDR1 SGHRS, CDR2 YFSETQ. V was clipped by 6 bases and J by 7 bases; unmatched bases: 7.

This clonotype has only a few counts. The chain joins TRBV7-2 to TRBJ2-7; the match to TRBD2 covers 12 bases. Germline CDR1 SGHTA, CDR2 FQGNSA. Germline trimming cut 2 bases from V and 4 bases from J; bases unmatched to any gene: 0. There are 14 residues in the CDR3. As DNA, the CDR3 is TGTGCCAGCAGCTTACTAGCGGGGGGGTACGAGCAGTACTTC. It yields the protein CASSLLAGGYEQYF.

This clonotype showed up just a few times. The V and J genes are TRBV27 and TRBJ1-2; TRBD1 is a possible D gene (5 bases). The CDR3 totals 13 residues. Germline values: CDR1 MNHEY, CDR2 SMNVEV (reference sequence). Trimming pared 1 base from V and 6 bases from J, leaving 9 bases between. The CDR3 protein is CASSLWGGDGYTF. The CDR3 nucleotides are TGTGCCAGCAGTTTATGGGGGGGGGATGGCTACACCTTC.

The chain employs TRBV5-1 and TRBJ1-2, with D hard to call. V lost 1 base and J 8 bases, leaving 9 bases between the germline ends. The CDR3 is 12 amino acids. Germline V gene data show CDR1 as SGHRS and CDR2 as YFSETQ. The CDR3 region is CASSLLSGGYTF. DNA for the CDR3: TGCGCCAGCAGCTTGTTAAGCGGAGGCTACACCTTC. The whole variable domain, remainder taken from reference TRBV5-1 and TRBJ1-2, is KAGVTQTPRYLIKTRGQQVTLSCSPISGHRSVSWYQQTPGQGLQFLFEYFSETQRNKGNFPGRFSGRQFSNSRSEMNVSTLELGDSALYLCASSLLSGGYTFGSGTRLTVV.

V usage is TRBV29-1 and J usage is TRBJ2-5; 9 bases agree with TRBD2. Germline loops: CDR1 SQVTM, CDR2 ANQGSEA. V shed 4 bases, J shed 4 bases, and the junction held 16 bases outside the gene matches. This CDR3 contains 17 residues. CDR3: CSVAQDGLAGARETQYF. In DNA form, the CDR3 reads TGCAGCGTTGCTCAAGATGGATTAGCGGGGGCAAGAGAGACCCAGTACTTC.

This chain links TRBV4-3 with TRBJ1-2; the D gene is possibly TRBD1 (6 bases). The CDR3 consists of 14 residues. CDR1 is LGHNA, CDR2 YSLEER, per germline. V gave up 4 bases and J gave up 4 bases, with 13 bases separating them. The CDR3 region is CASSPKDRTYGYTF. CDR3 in DNA: TGCGCCAGCAGCCCTAAGGACAGAACCTATGGCTACACCTTC.

This clonotype was detected only a few times. V and J are TRBV29-1 and TRBJ1-1, with 8 bases aligning to TRBD1. The germline V gene encodes CDR1 SQVTM and CDR2 ANQGSEA. After removal of 7 bases from V and 0 bases from J, the junction contained 1 base not matched to a gene. The length of the CDR3 is 12 residues. The CDR3, as DNA: TGCAGCGCGGACAGGGTGAACACTGAAGCTTTCTTT. It is translated as CSADRVNTEAFF. Combining the CDR3 with reference TRBV29-1 and TRBJ1-1 gives the whole variable domain SAVISQKPSRDICQRGTSLTIQCQVDSQVTMMFWYRQQPGQSLTLIATANQGSEATYESGFVIDKFPISRPNLTFSTLTVSNMSPEDSSIYLCSADRVNTEAFFGQGTRLTVV.

This clonotype was observed a handful of times. In DNA, the CDR3 is TGCGCCAGCAGCCCCCGGGACATCTCCTACGAGCAGTACTTC. It codes for CASSPRDISYEQYF. The chain couples TRBV5-1 to TRBJ2-7; a possible D gene is TRBD1 (6 bases). CDR3 size: 14 residues. In germline, CDR1 is SGHRS, CDR2 YFSETQ. V shed 4 bases and J shed 0 bases, with 11 bases lying between them.

This clonotype was recorded once. The chain uses TRBV7-2 and TRBJ2-1, with D tentatively TRBD1 (5 bases). Germline CDR1 SGHTA, CDR2 FQGNSA. The CDR3 is 16 amino acids. With 5 bases removed from V and 0 bases from J, the gap between germline ends came to 14 bases. The CDR3 nucleotides read TGTGCCAGCAGCATTATGGGGCCCGACTCCTACAATGAGCAGTTCTTC. Its translation is CASSIMGPDSYNEQFF.

This clonotype was detected ten times or more. The V gene is TRBV7-3, the J gene TRBJ2-5, with D perhaps being TRBD1 or TRBD2 (6 bases each). V was cut by 1 base and J by 5 bases, with 14 bases left in between. There are 15 residues in the CDR3. The germline V gene has CDR1 SGHTA and CDR2 FQGTGA. This chain's CDR3 is CASSLKGGRWETQYF. The CDR3 DNA sequence: TGTGCCAGCAGCTTAAAGGGGGGCCGATGGGAGACCCAGTACTTC.

This clonotype was observed a handful of times. The chain carries TRBV3-1 and TRBJ1-1; D is undetermined. V was cut by 4 bases and J by 1 base, with 10 bases left in between. Germline V gives CDR1 LGHDT, CDR2 YNNKEL (reference sequence). The CDR3 is 14 amino acids. CDR3 coding DNA: TGTGCCAGCAGCCCTCGACACACGAACACTGAAGCTTTCTTT. Translation gives CASSPRHTNTEAFF.